A single sample is the source of the 31 T cell receptor beta chains below, sequenced in a study of Ad26.COV2.S vaccination and SARS-CoV-2 variants. Produced via immunoSEQ multiplex PCR; TCRdb's table is partial and in-frame only. The sample consists of roughly 180,000 clones, approximately 90% of them appearing once. Source: peripheral blood, taken after recovery from COVID-19. The receptors originated from a human donor who had recovered from COVID-19.

The rearrangement joins TRBV19 to TRBJ1-6; D gene uncertain. The CDR3 contains 14 residues. Trimming pared 7 bases from V and 4 bases from J, leaving 11 bases between. The V gene's germline CDR1 is LNHDA and CDR2 SQIVND (reference sequence). The CDR3 is CASNREGYNSPLHF. The CDR3 DNA sequence: TGTGCCAGTAACCGGGAGGGATATAATTCACCCCTCCACTTT.

The chain recombines TRBV4-1 with TRBJ1-1, with a weak D call TRBD1 (5 bases). The CDR3 extends over 16 amino acids. Looked up from germline, CDR1 is MGHRA and CDR2 is YSYEKL. The V end was cut by 4 bases, the J end by 8 bases, with 23 bases between. CDR3 residues: CASSLQPADDGGEAFF. The CDR3 DNA follows: TGCGCCAGCAGCCTTCAACCGGCAGATGACGGGGGAGAAGCTTTCTTT.

V and J are TRBV6-5 and TRBJ1-4, with D unresolved. Between the trimmed V and J ends, which lost 4 bases and 7 bases, there was a span of 16 bases. The CDR3 covers 15 residues. Germline CDR1 is MNHEY and CDR2 is SVGAGI. CDR3 loop: CASSSRTPNSEKLFF. CDR3 nucleotides: TGTGCCAGCAGTTCCCGGACCCCAAACTCTGAAAAACTGTTTTTT.

V is TRBV7-8 and J is TRBJ2-1, with no clear D. Trimming took 4 bases from V and 2 from J, leaving 9 bases between them. Germline CDR1 SGHVS, CDR2 FQNEAQ. This CDR3 contains 14 residues. The CDR3 region has the DNA TGTGCCAGCAGCTCTCAGCCTGCCTACAATGAGCAGTTCTTC. Protein sequence: CASSSQPAYNEQFF.

This clone was counted a single time. The chain has TRBV4-1 and TRBJ2-5; 7 positions agree with TRBD1. The V gene end was trimmed by 0 bases and the J gene end by 5 bases; junction bases not matched to a gene: 3. CDR3 length: 14 residues. Germline CDR1 and CDR2: MGHRA and YSYEKL. CDR3 sequence (DNA): TGCGCCAGCAGCCAAGAGAGGGGGCTGGAGACCCAGTACTTC. Protein: CASSQERGLETQYF.

The V gene is TRBV19, the J gene TRBJ2-1, with D perhaps matching TRBD1 (5 bases). Germline CDR1 LNHDA, CDR2 SQIVND (reference sequence). CDR3 length equals 15 residues. Trimming pared 9 bases from V and 7 bases from J, leaving 22 bases between. CDR3 coding DNA: TGTGCCAGCCAAAGGGGCCCGCCCGGGCTAAATGAGCAGTTCTTC. This gives the protein CASQRGPPGLNEQFF. Complete variable domain (other parts from reference TRBV19 and TRBJ2-1): DGGITQSPKYLFRKEGQNVTLSCEQNLNHDAMYWYRQDPGQGLRLIYYSQIVNDFQKGDIAEGYSVSREKKESFPLTVTSAQKNPTAFYLCASQRGPPGLNEQFFGPGTRLTVL.

The genes are TRBV19 and TRBJ1-5; 7 nucleotides align to TRBD1. The V and J ends lost 10 bases and 7 bases, in that order; junction bases with no gene match: 13. The germline gives CDR1 LNHDA, CDR2 SQIVND (reference sequence). CDR3 length: 14 residues. CDR3 nucleotides: TGTGCCACGAGGAGGGAGGGGGCAAGGCAGCCCCAGCATTTT. Translation gives CATRREGARQPQHF.

The chain joins TRBV5-4 to TRBJ2-3; 7 bases are a match to TRBD1. CDR3 size: 16 residues. Trimming took 0 bases from V and 0 from J; bases not matched to a gene: 4. Germline values: CDR1 SGHNT, CDR2 YYREEE (reference sequence). As DNA, the CDR3 is TGTGCCAGCAGCTTGGCGGGACAGACTAGCACAGATACGCAGTATTTT. It codes for CASSLAGQTSTDTQYF.

This clone was counted once. J is TRBJ1-1 and V is TRBV7-3; TRBD1 is a possible D gene (6 bases). Germline CDR1 and CDR2: SGHTA and FQGTGA. This CDR3 contains 15 residues. Deletions cut 3 bases from V and 4 bases from J, with 15 bases between. CDR3 DNA sequence: TGTGCCAGCAGCTTCGCCGGGGGACATGCCACTGAAGCTTTCTTT. Encoded protein: CASSFAGGHATEAFF.

This clone was seen just once. J is TRBJ2-7 and V is TRBV29-1; TRBD2 agrees at 10 bases. Germline CDR1 is SQVTM and CDR2 is ANQGSEA. Losses at the gene ends were 4 bases for V and 4 bases for J; bases not matched to a gene: 4. CDR3 length: 13 amino acids. The CDR3 DNA reads TGCAGCGTTGTAGCGGGAGGCAGGTACGAGCAGTACTTC. It yields the protein CSVVAGGRYEQYF.

This sequence joins TRBV11-3 and TRBJ2-5; unclear D gene. The CDR3 runs 13 residues. Looked up from germline, CDR1 is SGHNT and CDR2 is YENEEA. The ends were cut back, 1 base at V and 5 bases at J, with 8 bases in the middle. The DNA of the CDR3 is TGTGCCAGCAGCTTAGGGGCACGCGAGACCCAGTACTTC. It codes for CASSLGARETQYF.

The V call is TRBV11-2, the J call TRBJ2-7, with D possibly TRBD2 on 6 matching bases. V was shortened by 3 bases and J by 3 bases, with 15 bases between the two germline ends. The CDR3 loop spans 15 amino acids. CDR1 is SGHAT, CDR2 FQNNGV, per germline. The CDR3 DNA reads TGTGCCAGCAGCTTGTCGGTAGCGGAACTCTACGAGCAGTACTTC. Translating gives CASSLSVAELYEQYF.

The V call is TRBV6-5, the J call TRBJ2-3; D gene unclear. The CDR3 runs 13 residues. V shed 7 bases and J shed 1 base, with 9 bases lying between them. Germline V lookup: CDR1 MNHEY, CDR2 SVGAGI. This CDR3 is CASTKDGTDTQYF. The CDR3 nucleotides read TGTGCCAGCACGAAAGACGGCACAGATACGCAGTATTTT.

About this clone: The same CDR3 can be traced to other DNA sequences in this sample. The V call is TRBV28, the J call TRBJ2-7; the D is unclear. CDR3 length: 11 residues. CDR1 MDHEN and CDR2 SYDVKM come from the germline V gene. V was shortened by 3 bases and J by 5 bases, with 5 bases between the two germline ends. The CDR3 region has the DNA TGTGCCAGCAGTTTTGGGGACGAGCAGTACTTC. Translation gives CASSFGDEQYF. The whole variable domain, filled in from reference TRBV28 and TRBJ2-7, reads DVKVTQSSRYLVKRTGEKVFLECVQDMDHENMFWYRQDPGLGLRLIYFSYDVKMKEKGDIPEGYSVSREKKERFSLILESASTNQTSMYLCASSFGDEQYFGPGTRLTVT.

The CDR3: CASSSQAVQGAGELFF. The CDR3, as DNA: TGTGCCAGCAGTTCTCAAGCGGTACAGGGTGCCGGGGAGCTGTTTTTT. V usage is TRBV6-5 and J usage is TRBJ2-2; tentative D call: TRBD1 (6 bases). The CDR3 covers 16 residues. Trimming left V 4 bases short and J 6 bases short, with 18 bases between. Germline-derived CDR1 and CDR2 are MNHEY and SVGAGI.

This clone is a singleton in its sample. The genes are TRBV19 and TRBJ2-4; either TRBD1 or TRBD2 may fit D (6 bases each). The CDR3 totals 13 residues. Germline V gene sequence: CDR1 LNHDA, CDR2 SQIVND (reference sequence). V was pared by 7 bases and J by 7 bases, with 14 bases between. The CDR3 DNA is TGTGCCAGTAACTTAGGGGGGTCGAACATTCAGTACTTC. Protein: CASNLGGSNIQYF.

The chain recombines TRBV19 with TRBJ2-2; D is perhaps TRBD1 or TRBD2 (6 bases each). The germline CDR1 and CDR2 sequences are LNHDA and SQIVND (reference sequence). The V gene lost 11 bases and the J gene lost 3 bases, with 19 bases spanning the gap. The CDR3 spans 15 residues. The CDR3 spells CACKRGASDTGELFF. The DNA for the CDR3 is TGTGCCTGTAAGAGGGGGGCTAGCGACACCGGGGAGCTGTTTTTT.

The CDR3 reads CASSNRRESPNEQFF. DNA of the CDR3: TGTGCCAGCAGTAATAGGAGGGAGTCCCCCAATGAGCAGTTCTTC. V usage is TRBV27 and J usage is TRBJ2-1, with D perhaps TRBD2 (6 bases). Germline V CDR1 and CDR2: MNHEY, SMNVEV (reference sequence). The CDR3 has 15 amino acids. V shed 5 bases and J shed 6 bases, with 17 bases lying between them.

The rearrangement joins TRBV24-1 to TRBJ2-1; TRBD2 agrees at 7 bases. Trimming cost V 4 bases and J 5 bases; bases outside gene matches: 10. This CDR3 spans 16 amino acids. Germline values: CDR1 KGHDR, CDR2 SFDVKD. The DNA for the CDR3 is TGTGCCACCAGTGACCCAAACGCGGGAGACAACAATGAGCAGTTCTTC. It encodes CATSDPNAGDNNEQFF.

V and J are TRBV5-6 and TRBJ1-5; D ambiguous. V lost 2 bases to trimming and J lost 2 bases, with 11 bases between them. The CDR3 contains 15 residues. In germline, CDR1 is SGHDT, CDR2 YYEEEE. Written as DNA, the CDR3 is TGTGCCAGCAGCTTTGCCCGGGGAGGCAATCAGCCCCAGCATTTT. This translates into CASSFARGGNQPQHF.

This clone was seen at least ten times. The CDR3 DNA reads TGTGCCAGCAGTGACTCGGCGGGGGGCACCAGCAATCAGCCCCAGCATTTT. Translated: CASSDSAGGTSNQPQHF. The rearrangement joins TRBV25-1 to TRBJ1-5; D possibly corresponds to TRBD1 (6 bases). The germline V gene has CDR1 MGHDK and CDR2 SYGVNS. Trimming cost V 3 bases and J 1 base, with 16 bases left between them. The CDR3 is 17 amino acids.

This clone has only a few counts. The rearrangement links TRBV15 to TRBJ2-5; 8 bases are a match to TRBD2. Germline lookup yields CDR1 LNHNV and CDR2 YYDKDF (reference sequence). The junction had 5 bases not matched to a gene; V was cut back by 3 bases and J by 2 bases. The CDR3 contains 15 residues. This CDR3 reads CATSRDPSGQETQYF. Written as DNA, the CDR3 is TGTGCCACCAGCAGGGACCCTAGCGGGCAAGAGACCCAGTACTTC.

The CDR3 nucleotides are TGTGCCAGCAGTTTCAAGGCACCCCTCCACTTT. This sequence encodes CASSFKAPLHF. This chain connects TRBV28 to TRBJ1-6; unclear D gene. V was pared by 3 bases and J by 11 bases, with 5 bases between. Germline loops: CDR1 MDHEN, CDR2 SYDVKM. This CDR3 spans 11 amino acids.

The J gene is TRBJ1-2, the V gene TRBV7-9; 9 nucleotides match TRBD1. The CDR3 totals 14 residues. Losses at the gene ends were 3 bases for V and 4 bases for J; bases not matched to a gene: 3. Germline CDR1 reads SEHNR; CDR2 reads FQNEAQ (reference sequence). The DNA for the CDR3 is TGTGCCAGCAGCTTCACAGGGGGCGCCTATGGCTACACCTTC. It codes for CASSFTGGAYGYTF.

This clone was picked up a small number of times. The rearrangement links TRBV5-5 to TRBJ2-7, with 8 bases matching TRBD1. Germline CDR1 SGHKS, CDR2 YYEKEE (reference sequence). The CDR3 covers 14 residues. Trimming cost V 3 bases and J 1 base; bases outside gene matches: 3. CDR3 in DNA: TGTGCCAGCAGCTCCGGGACAGGATCCTACGAGCAGTACTTC. Its protein product is CASSSGTGSYEQYF.

The chain couples TRBV6-1 to TRBJ2-2, with D possibly matching TRBD2 (5 bases). The CDR3 has 16 amino acids. V lost 2 bases and J 0 bases, leaving 10 bases between the germline ends. CDR1 and CDR2 from the germline V gene are MNHNS and SASEGT. CDR3 sequence: CASSELPGSNTGELFF. For the CDR3, the DNA is TGTGCCAGCAGTGAATTGCCGGGGTCGAACACCGGGGAGCTGTTTTTT.

This chain links TRBV7-2 with TRBJ2-7, with D perhaps TRBD1 (5 bases). CDR1 is SGHTA, CDR2 FQGNSA, per germline. Trimming pared 1 base from V and 4 bases from J, leaving 14 bases between. The CDR3 has 15 amino acids. The CDR3 reads CASSLGQITVYEQYF. CDR3 bases: TGTGCCAGCAGCTTAGGACAGATCACCGTTTACGAGCAGTACTTC.

The J gene is TRBJ2-7, the V gene TRBV11-2, with 11 bases matching TRBD2. CDR1 SGHAT and CDR2 FQNNGV come from the germline V gene. The CDR3 spans 17 residues. With 4 bases clipped from V and 0 bases from J, the junction kept 8 bases outside the gene matches. The CDR3 DNA reads as TGTGCCAGCAGCTCCAGGACTAGCGGGCGATCCTCCTACGAGCAGTACTTC. This translates into CASSSRTSGRSSYEQYF.

The J gene is TRBJ1-6, the V gene TRBV7-9; D is undetermined. This CDR3 comprises 14 residues. The V end lost 4 bases, the J end lost 13 bases, and 17 bases lay between the germline ends. Germline CDR1 SEHNR, CDR2 FQNEAQ (reference sequence). The CDR3 is CASSYAGPSSPLHF. The CDR3 region has the DNA TGTGCCAGCAGCTACGCCGGGCCCAGCTCTCCCCTCCACTTT. Together with reference TRBV7-9 and TRBJ1-6, the CDR3 gives the full variable domain: DTGVSQNPRHKITKRGQNVTFRCDPISEHNRLYWYRQTLGQGPEFLTYFQNEAQLEKSRLLSDRFSAERPKGSFSTLEIQRTEQGDSAMYLCASSYAGPSSPLHFGNGTRLTVT.

The chain employs TRBV5-1 and TRBJ1-1; TRBD1 matches 9 bases. V shed 0 bases, J shed 5 bases, and the junction held 5 bases outside the gene matches. Germline assignment: CDR1 SGHRS and CDR2 YFSETQ. The CDR3 totals 15 residues. This CDR3 is CASSLGGTGMTEAFF. The CDR3 DNA follows: TGCGCCAGCAGCTTGGGGGGGACAGGGATGACTGAAGCTTTCTTT.

This chain links TRBV19 with TRBJ1-6; D uncertain. Trimming cost V 2 bases and J 5 bases, with 10 bases left between them. CDR3 size: 15 residues. Germline CDR1 LNHDA, CDR2 SQIVND (reference sequence). The CDR3: CASSIMEDDNSPLHF. The CDR3, as DNA: TGTGCCAGTAGTATAATGGAGGACGATAATTCACCCCTCCACTTT.